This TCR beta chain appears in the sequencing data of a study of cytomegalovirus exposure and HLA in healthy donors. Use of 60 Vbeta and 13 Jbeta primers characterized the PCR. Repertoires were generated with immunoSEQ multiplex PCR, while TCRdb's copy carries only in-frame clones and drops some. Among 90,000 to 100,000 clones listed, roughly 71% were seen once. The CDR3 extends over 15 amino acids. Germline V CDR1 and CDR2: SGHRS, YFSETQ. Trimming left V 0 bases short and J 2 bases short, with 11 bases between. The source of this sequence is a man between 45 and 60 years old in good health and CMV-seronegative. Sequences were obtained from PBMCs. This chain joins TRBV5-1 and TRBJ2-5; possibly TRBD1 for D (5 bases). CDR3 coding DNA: TGCGCCAGCAGCTTGGCCGACAGCCAACAAGAGACCCAGTACTTC. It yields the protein CASSLADSQQETQYF.